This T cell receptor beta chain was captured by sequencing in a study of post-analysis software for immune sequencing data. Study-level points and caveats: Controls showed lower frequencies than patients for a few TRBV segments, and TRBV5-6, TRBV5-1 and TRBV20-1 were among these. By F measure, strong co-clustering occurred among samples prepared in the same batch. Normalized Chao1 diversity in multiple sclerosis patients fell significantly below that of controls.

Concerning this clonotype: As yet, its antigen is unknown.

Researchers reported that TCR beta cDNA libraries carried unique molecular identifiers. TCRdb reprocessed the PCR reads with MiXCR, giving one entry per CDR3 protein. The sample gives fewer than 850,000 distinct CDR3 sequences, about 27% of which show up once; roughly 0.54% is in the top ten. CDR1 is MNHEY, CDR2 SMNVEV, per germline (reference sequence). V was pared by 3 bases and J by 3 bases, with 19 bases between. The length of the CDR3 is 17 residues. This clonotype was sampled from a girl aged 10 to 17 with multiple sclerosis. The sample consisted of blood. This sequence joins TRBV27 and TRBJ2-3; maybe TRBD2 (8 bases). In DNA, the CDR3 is TGTGCCAGCAGTTTCCCCACCGGGAGGGGGCCGACAGATACGCAGTATTTT. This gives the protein CASSFPTGRGPTDTQYF.